This T cell receptor (beta chain) was sequenced in a study of early T cells in non-severe SARS-CoV-2 infection. Trimming removed 2 bases at V and 4 bases at J, with 17 bases between. The CDR3 totals 15 residues. Germline V gives CDR1 SQVTM, CDR2 ANQGSEA. Each single cDNA molecule received a unique molecular identifier. MiXCR was run by TCRdb on the 5' RACE reads, yielding one entry per CDR3 protein. This table holds 30,000 to 45,000 distinct CDR3 sequences, roughly 6% found once. The sequence came from an adult who was a healthcare worker with PCR-confirmed SARS-CoV-2 infection or an uninfected control (not recorded which). Sequenced sample: whole blood. The chain joins TRBV29-1 to TRBJ2-5, with D perhaps TRBD1 or TRBD2 (5 bases each). The CDR3 region is CSVERGRGNSETQYF. In nucleotides, the CDR3 is TGCAGCGTTGAACGGGGACGGGGCAACTCAGAGACCCAGTACTTC.